Below are 22 T cell receptor beta chains sequenced from a single sample in a study of CD8+CD57+ T cells in acquired aplastic anemia. Genomic DNA acted as the template from which TCR beta VDJ combination and CDR3 sequence profiling were carried out. In TCRdb, the reads were re-called with MiXCR into one record per CDR3 protein. Among some 240,000 distinct CDR3 sequences listed, roughly 33% were seen once. Sequences were obtained from sorted CD4+, CD8+, or CD8+CD57+ T cells (not recorded which) from PBMCs. The receptors originated from a human donor in good health, serving as a control.

In this sample, this clonotype turned up a few times. J is TRBJ1-1 and V is TRBV7-8; D call uncertain. V lost 2 bases, J lost 8 bases, and 15 bases lay in between. The CDR3 has 14 amino acids. CDR1 SGHVS and CDR2 FQNEAQ come from the germline V gene. The CDR3 is CASSLRRTLTEAFF. The CDR3 DNA follows: TGTGCCAGCAGCTTACGGAGAACACTGACCGAAGCTTTCTTT.

Comments on this clonotype: This clone may be a read error of a much larger clone one base away. This CDR3 fails to terminate in the conserved phenylalanine or tryptophan, so it likely reflects a read error. The rearrangement joins TRBV20-1 to TRBJ1-1; no clear D gene. In germline, CDR1 is DFQATT, CDR2 SNEGSKA (reference sequence). The CDR3 is 11 residues long. V gave up 3 bases and J gave up 6 bases, with 8 bases separating them. DNA for the CDR3: TGCAGTGCTAGGTCGCCTGCTGAAGCTTTCTCT. It is translated as CSARSPAEAFS.

The chain has TRBV10-1 and TRBJ1-5, with D possibly matching TRBD1 (6 bases). The CDR3 loop spans 17 amino acids. Germline V gene data show CDR1 as WNHNN and CDR2 as SYGVQD (reference sequence). V lost 4 bases and J lost 0, with 16 bases in between. CDR3 in DNA: TGCGCCAGCAGTGGACAAGGGGGAGTCCATAGCAATCAGCCCCAGCATTTT. Residues: CASSGQGGVHSNQPQHF.

This clonotype was detected a few times. One base away lies a much larger clone, so this may be a sequencing read error. The chain employs TRBV7-9 and TRBJ1-2; D ambiguous. This CDR3 contains 15 residues. Per the germline V gene, CDR1 is SEHNR and CDR2 is FQNEAQ (reference sequence). CDR3 amino acids: CASGLDGQKPYGYTF. The CDR3 DNA reads as TGTGCCAGCGGCTTAGACGGCCAAAAGCCCTATGGCTACACCTTC.

The chain joins TRBV10-3 to TRBJ1-2, with 12 bases fitting TRBD1. With V trimmed by 3 bases and J by 4 bases, 12 bases remained unmatched. Germline lookup yields CDR1 ENHRY and CDR2 SYGVKD. The CDR3 is 18 residues long. The CDR3 reads CAISDSKGTGGTPYGYTF. For the CDR3, the DNA is TGTGCCATCAGTGACAGTAAAGGGACAGGGGGCACCCCCTATGGCTACACCTTC.

To note about this clonotype: A much larger clonotype is one base distant, so this may be a read error. The chain is built from TRBV11-2 and TRBJ2-7, with 8 nucleotides matching TRBD2. CDR1 is SGHAT, CDR2 FQNNGV, per germline. Trimming removed 7 bases from V and 4 bases from J; junction bases left unmatched: 9. This CDR3 is built from 14 residues. CDR3 residues: CASNQSGGPYEQYF. CDR3 bases: TGTGCCAGCAACCAAAGCGGGGGACCGTACGAGCAGTACTTC.

This clonotype has at least ten counts. This rearrangement joins TRBV12-3 or TRBV12-4 to TRBJ1-1; D is uncertain. The CDR3 totals 12 residues. Trimming took off 6 bases at V and 3 bases at J, with 8 bases between the two ends. The CDR3: CASSRPYTEAFF. For the CDR3, the DNA is TGTGCCAGCAGCCGACCCTACACTGAAGCTTTCTTT.

The chain joins TRBV5-1 to TRBJ2-3; D is unresolved. Per germline, CDR1 SGHRS and CDR2 YFSETQ. The CDR3 covers 14 residues. V lost 2 bases and J lost 0, with 7 bases in between. The CDR3 region is CASSLPSSTDTQYF. Here the CDR3 DNA reads TGCGCCAGCAGCTTACCTTCTAGCACAGATACGCAGTATTTT.

This clonotype has just a few counts. V is TRBV5-4 and J is TRBJ1-1, with 9 bases lining up with TRBD1. The germline V gene encodes CDR1 SGHNT and CDR2 YYREEE (reference sequence). This CDR3 region has 15 residues. Trimming cost V 5 bases and J 1 base; bases outside gene matches: 6. The CDR3 DNA follows: TGTGCCAGCAGACTTGGGACAGGGCCGAACACTGAAGCTTTCTTT. Translating gives CASRLGTGPNTEAFF.

A word on this clonotype: A much larger clone differs by one base, so this may be a read error. The chain has TRBV10-3 and TRBJ2-7, with 7 nucleotides matching TRBD2. Germline V lookup: CDR1 ENHRY, CDR2 SYGVKD. The CDR3 is made up of 14 amino acids. CDR3 sequence: CASSYATSTHEQYF. The DNA of the CDR3 is TGTGCCAGCAGTTACGCGACTAGCACCCACGAGCAGTACTTC.

The chain uses TRBV11-2 and TRBJ2-5; TRBD2 agrees at 15 bases. Germline V gives CDR1 SGHAT, CDR2 FQNNGV. There are 17 residues in the CDR3. After removal of 5 bases from V and 5 bases from J, the junction contained 9 bases not matched to a gene. The CDR3 sequence: CASSRDWTSGGAETQYF. CDR3 coding DNA: TGTGCCAGCAGCAGAGACTGGACTAGCGGGGGGGCGGAGACCCAGTACTTC.

This clonotype came up many times. The chain links TRBV15 to TRBJ1-1; D possibly corresponds to TRBD1 (6 bases). The CDR3 length is 16 residues. Looked up from germline, CDR1 is LNHNV and CDR2 is YYDKDF (reference sequence). Trimming stripped 0 bases from V and 1 base from J, with 12 bases between. The CDR3 region is CATSRDDLTGNTEAFF. CDR3 coding DNA: TGTGCCACCAGCAGAGACGACTTGACAGGGAACACTGAAGCTTTCTTT.

This clonotype was detected many times. J is TRBJ1-1 and V is TRBV2, with a possible D match to TRBD1 (6 bases). CDR1 is SNHLY and CDR2 is FYNNEI in the germline V gene. V lost 5 bases and J lost 3, with 16 bases in between. CDR3 size: 15 residues. DNA for the CDR3: TGTGCCAGCAGTAAGAGACAGGCTAGGGACACTGAAGCTTTCTTT. Translating gives CASSKRQARDTEAFF.

Ten or more counts support this clonotype. The J gene is TRBJ1-6, the V gene TRBV6-4; 8 bases fit TRBD1. Germline loops: CDR1 MRHNA, CDR2 SNTAGT. V shed 0 bases and J 7 bases; nucleotides not matched to a gene: 2. CDR3 length equals 15 residues. CDR3: CASSDSSGGNSPLHF. The DNA of the CDR3 is TGTGCCAGCAGTGACTCGTCAGGGGGCAATTCACCCCTCCACTTT.

The CDR3 reads CAISESSLPNTEAFF. The DNA of the CDR3 is TGTGCCATCAGTGAGTCATCTTTGCCGAACACTGAAGCTTTCTTT. J is TRBJ1-1 and V is TRBV10-3; unclear D gene. Germline V gives CDR1 ENHRY, CDR2 SYGVKD. This CDR3 has 15 amino acids. The V end lost 0 bases, the J end lost 1 base, and 9 bases lay between the germline ends.

There are a few counts of this clonotype. A clone one base away is much larger, so this may be a read error. The rearrangement uses TRBV20-1 and TRBJ2-7; 8 nucleotides match TRBD1. The CDR3 loop spans 12 amino acids. Germline CDR1 DFQATT, CDR2 SNEGSKA (reference sequence). In nucleotides, the CDR3 is TGCAGTGCGTACAGGGGGGTGGGGGAGCGGTACTTC. Translating it yields CSAYRGVGERYF.

The table lists this clonotype with many counts. The rearrangement joins TRBV29-1 to TRBJ2-4; D is possibly TRBD1 (6 bases). V dropped 5 bases and J dropped 0 bases, with 11 bases sitting between them. The length of the CDR3 is 14 residues. Per the germline V gene, CDR1 is SQVTM and CDR2 is ANQGSEA. The CDR3 nucleotides are TGCAGCGTTTCGTGGGGGCTAGCCAAAAACATTCAGTACTTC. The encoded protein is CSVSWGLAKNIQYF.

On this clonotype itself: A junction end diverges from the germline sequence, so it may reflect a read error. The CDR3 region is CASGQEWRDAYNEQFF. The CDR3 bases are TGCGCCAGCGGCCAAGAATGGAGGGATGCCTACAATGAGCAGTTCTTC. The chain carries TRBV4-3 and TRBJ2-1; D is possibly TRBD2 (6 bases). Germline V CDR1 and CDR2: LGHNA, YSLEER. CDR3 length equals 16 residues.

Of note for this clonotype: The junction differs from germline at one of its ends, possibly a read error. The chain carries TRBV11-2 and TRBJ2-1; 7 nucleotides match TRBD2. Germline loops: CDR1 SGHAT, CDR2 FQNNGV. This CDR3 is 13 amino acids long. CDR3 sequence reads: CASSFTQRDRGIF. As DNA, the CDR3 is TGTGCCAGCAGCTTTACACAGCGGGACCGGGGAATCTTC.

This clonotype was seen repeatedly, ten times or more. This chain connects TRBV7-2 to TRBJ2-7; TRBD2 is a possible D gene (5 bases). The CDR3 spans 14 residues. V was clipped by 2 bases and J by 5 bases, with 13 bases between them. Germline-derived CDR1 and CDR2 are SGHTA and FQGNSA. CDR3 in DNA: TGTGCCAGCAGCTTAACGGCGTCGAGGGACGAGCAGTACTTC. Translated, it gives CASSLTASRDEQYF.

This clonotype occurred many times. V is TRBV5-1 and J is TRBJ2-6, with D hard to call. Trimming removed 5 bases from V and 0 bases from J, with 12 bases in between. This CDR3 is built from 16 residues. Per the germline V gene, CDR1 is SGHRS and CDR2 is YFSETQ. The CDR3: CASRPTRYSGANVLTF. The CDR3 bases are TGCGCCAGCAGACCGACCAGGTACTCTGGGGCCAACGTCCTGACTTTC.

This clonotype was counted at least ten times. The chain recombines TRBV20-1 with TRBJ2-7, with 8 bases fitting TRBD1. With V trimmed by 5 bases and J by 1 base, 7 bases remained unmatched. The CDR3 consists of 14 residues. Germline-derived CDR1 and CDR2 are DFQATT and SNEGSKA (reference sequence). The CDR3 coding sequence is TGCAGTGCTCCCTTTGGACAGGGATCCTACGAGCAGTACTTC. Protein product: CSAPFGQGSYEQYF.